The T cell receptor beta chain under discussion was sequenced for a study of regulatory T cells in long-lasting Graves disease. To make TCR beta libraries, researchers used iRepertoire HTBI primers and Arm-PCR of CDR3 regions. TCRdb used MiXCR to reprocess the multiplex PCR reads, holding one entry per CDR3 protein. The table lists about 530,000 distinct CDR3 sequences, 15% to 20% of them singletons, with roughly 25% in the top ten. Stated time point: newly diagnosed GD, antithyroid drugs for less than 3 months. The authors made the TCR library using RNA they extracted from PBMCs. Losses at the gene ends were 0 bases for V and 10 bases for J; bases not matched to a gene: 6. CDR1 is DFQATT, CDR2 SNEGSKA, per germline (reference sequence). This CDR3 region has 15 residues. This clonotype has just a few counts. This sample also appeared in a second study, on T cells in Graves' hyperthyroidism and ophthalmopathy. That source notes: Blood shared most expanded thyroid clonotypes above 0.001. The model forecast ophthalmopathy, anticipating it by a median 6.5 months before onset.

This sequence was found in a woman aged 40 to 65 with Graves disease. Material: peripheral blood mononuclear cells (PBMCs), obtained at new diagnosis, from a patient treated with antithyroid drugs. V is TRBV20-1 and J is TRBJ1-6, with 10 bases identical to TRBD1. CDR3 bases: TGCAGTGCTAGAGACGAGGACAGGGGGTACTCACCCCTCCACTTT. Translation: CSARDEDRGYSPLHF.